The present T cell receptor beta chain was sequenced within a study of OX40 agonist ivuxolimab in advanced cancers. Across the whole study: Of the participants, under 50% had some prior anti-PD-1, anti-PD-L1 or anti-CTLA-4 therapy, which was allowed.

Germline CDR1 is SGHNT and CDR2 is YENEEA. Trimming took off 4 bases at V and 4 bases at J, with 13 bases between the two ends. The CDR3 runs 14 residues. The repertoire was sequenced with immunoSEQ multiplex PCR; TCRdb's copy has only in-frame clones and lacks some. The table shows tens of thousands of clones, with approximately 89% occurring only once. With baseline, cycle 4 day 1, and cycle 7 day 1 as timepoints, blood was sampled. The gene calls are TRBV11-3 and TRBJ1-2; D gene unclear. This TCR was recovered from an adult with an advanced solid tumor such as melanoma, head and neck, liver or kidney cancer. This specimen consisted of CD4+ or CD8+ T cells sorted from blood, obtained in a trial of the OX40 agonist ivuxolimab. The CDR3 DNA reads TGTGCCAGCAGCTCTGCCGCCGGGATCTATGGCTACACCTTC. This codes for CASSSAAGIYGYTF.